The 21 T cell receptor beta chains below were found in one sample sequenced in a study of blood T cell repertoires in COVID-19. Sequencing was performed with immunoSEQ multiplex PCR; in TCRdb, only in-frame clones are kept and a portion is missing. The sample has under 250,000 clones; around 83% are singletons. Sequencing was carried out using peripheral blood. These receptors were collected from a man aged 35 to 55 with active or convalescent COVID-19.

The chain is built from TRBV6-5 and TRBJ2-1; TRBD1 aligns across 7 bases. J gave up 9 bases and V 2 bases, and 10 bases lay outside the gene matches. The CDR3 runs to 15 residues. Looked up from germline, CDR1 is MNHEY and CDR2 is SVGAGI. CDR3 nucleotide sequence: TGTGCCAGCAGTTACATGTCCAAGGGGGCCGGTGAGCAGTTCTTC. This encodes CASSYMSKGAGEQFF.

The chain couples TRBV4-2 to TRBJ2-7; 7 nucleotides match TRBD2. The ends lost 5 bases at V and 7 bases at J; junction bases unmatched: 17. Germline V gene data show CDR1 as LGHNA and CDR2 as YNFKEQ. The CDR3 spans 16 residues. The CDR3 region is CASSESERGPKREQYF. CDR3 coding DNA: TGTGCCAGCAGCGAATCGGAGCGGGGCCCGAAGAGGGAGCAGTACTTC.

The chain links TRBV7-2 to TRBJ1-1, with a weak D call TRBD1 (6 bases). V dropped 5 bases and J dropped 1 base, with 8 bases sitting between them. This CDR3 contains 13 residues. The germline V gene encodes CDR1 SGHTA and CDR2 FQGNSA. The CDR3 here is CASSQGQNTEAFF. The CDR3 DNA reads TGTGCCAGCAGCCAGGGACAGAACACTGAAGCTTTCTTT.

The chain joins TRBV2 to TRBJ2-2, with TRBD2 identical over 10 bases. The germline V gene encodes CDR1 SNHLY and CDR2 FYNNEI. V trimming: 7 bases; J trimming: 4 bases; junction bases outside the gene matches: 9. This CDR3 comprises 16 residues. The CDR3 DNA sequence: TGTGCCAGCACTAGGGGGCTAGCGGGAGTCACCGGGGAGCTGTTTTTT. It yields the protein CASTRGLAGVTGELFF.

This sequence joins TRBV5-1 and TRBJ2-5, with 8 positions matching TRBD2. The germline V gene has CDR1 SGHRS and CDR2 YFSETQ. The ends lost 7 bases at V and 0 bases at J; junction bases unmatched: 8. The CDR3 contains 15 residues. The CDR3 region has the DNA TGCGCCAGCCGACGGACTAGCATCTACCAAGAGACCCAGTACTTC. Protein product: CASRRTSIYQETQYF.

CDR3 coding DNA: TGTGCCTGGAGTATGGGCCAGCCCTATGGCTACACCTTC. It specifies CAWSMGQPYGYTF. The chain couples TRBV30 to TRBJ1-2, with D unresolved. The V gene lost 2 bases and the J gene lost 4 bases, with 11 bases spanning the gap. The CDR3 consists of 13 residues. Germline loops: CDR1 GTSNPN, CDR2 SVGIG (reference sequence).

The gene calls are TRBV6-5 and TRBJ2-2, with a possible D match to TRBD2 (5 bases). The germline CDR1 and CDR2 sequences are MNHEY and SVGAGI. V gave up 6 bases and J gave up 1 base, with 9 bases separating them. CDR3 length equals 14 residues. CDR3 loop: CASRSRGNTGELFF. CDR3 sequence (DNA): TGTGCCAGCAGATCACGGGGGAACACCGGGGAGCTGTTTTTT.

The chain recombines TRBV6-1 with TRBJ2-7, with D perhaps matching TRBD1 (5 bases). Germline assignment: CDR1 MNHNS and CDR2 SASEGT. Deletions cut 4 bases from V and 3 bases from J, with 19 bases between. The CDR3 consists of 16 residues. The CDR3 region is CASSARLGAGYYEQYF. The CDR3, as DNA: TGTGCCAGCAGTGCCCGTTTGGGTGCAGGGTACTACGAGCAGTACTTC.

The J gene is TRBJ1-6, the V gene TRBV5-1; 11 bases map to TRBD1. The CDR3 extends over 15 amino acids. V lost 3 bases, J lost 7 bases, and 3 bases stayed unmatched. The germline V gene encodes CDR1 SGHRS and CDR2 YFSETQ. CDR3 sequence (DNA): TGCGCCAGCAGCTCCGGGACAGGGGGGAATTCACCCCTCCACTTT. Encoded protein: CASSSGTGGNSPLHF.

The V gene is TRBV3-1 (or the pseudogene TRBV3-2), the J gene TRBJ2-1; 10 bases line up with TRBD1. Trimming took 5 bases from V and 5 from J; bases not matched to a gene: 12. The CDR3 is 17 residues long. Germline CDR1 LGHDT, CDR2 YNNKEL (reference sequence). The CDR3 nucleotides read TGTGCCAGCAGCTCGCGGACAGGGGGAACTAGCAACAATGAGCAGTTCTTC. Translated, it gives CASSSRTGGTSNNEQFF.

The J gene is TRBJ1-1, the V gene TRBV7-6; 8 bases align to TRBD1. CDR3 size: 14 residues. V shed 5 bases, J shed 4 bases, and the junction held 6 bases outside the gene matches. Germline loops: CDR1 SGHVS, CDR2 FNYEAQ. The CDR3 coding sequence is TGTGCCAGCAGCGATAGGACAGGGCCCACTGAAGCTTTCTTT. The encoded protein is CASSDRTGPTEAFF.

The CDR3 protein is CASSLNSYNEQFF. The CDR3 nucleotides are TGTGCCAGCAGCCTAAATAGCTACAATGAGCAGTTCTTC. This chain connects TRBV7-8 to TRBJ2-1; D unresolved. The CDR3 spans 13 residues. CDR1 is SGHVS and CDR2 is FQNEAQ in the germline V gene. Trimming took off 5 bases at V and 3 bases at J, with 8 bases between the two ends.

V is TRBV3-1 (or the pseudogene TRBV3-2) and J is TRBJ2-3; 9 nucleotides line up with TRBD2. The CDR3 runs 17 residues. Germline V lookup: CDR1 LGHDT, CDR2 YNNKEL (reference sequence). The junction had 12 bases not matched to a gene; V was cut back by 6 bases and J by 2 bases. CDR3 in DNA: TGTGCCAGCAGTCCAACCGTCTCTAGCGGGGTCACAGATACGCAGTATTTT. This encodes CASSPTVSSGVTDTQYF.

The chain links TRBV10-1 to TRBJ1-6, with 7 bases fitting TRBD1. The CDR3 loop spans 12 amino acids. From germline, CDR1 is WNHNN and CDR2 SYGVQD (reference sequence). V dropped 8 bases and J dropped 8; count of bases not matched to a gene: 3. CDR3 protein: CASGDSHSPLHF. In DNA, the CDR3 is TGCGCCAGCGGGGACAGCCATTCACCCCTCCACTTT.

The chain recombines TRBV6-5 with TRBJ1-2, with 7 nucleotides matching TRBD1. The CDR3 has 14 residues. Germline CDR1 and CDR2: MNHEY and SVGAGI. V lost 8 bases and J lost 0; bases outside the gene matches: 6. The DNA for the CDR3 is TGTGCCAGCTTCGGGACAGACTCTAACTATGGCTACACCTTC. Translation: CASFGTDSNYGYTF.

This clone has just one count. The chain is built from TRBV19 and TRBJ1-6; D unclear. Between the trimmed V and J ends, which lost 7 bases and 3 bases, there was a span of 10 bases. Germline CDR1 is LNHDA and CDR2 is SQIVND (reference sequence). The CDR3 consists of 14 residues. CDR3 protein: CASNLGDYNSPLHF. CDR3 coding DNA: TGTGCCAGTAATCTCGGAGACTATAATTCACCCCTCCACTTT.

The V call is TRBV19, the J call TRBJ1-5; TRBD1 matches at 10 bases. CDR3 length: 19 amino acids. The germline V gene encodes CDR1 LNHDA and CDR2 SQIVND (reference sequence). Unmatched junction bases numbered 20, after V lost 5 bases and J lost 7 bases. The CDR3 is CASSLYHGSGTGDWQPQHF. CDR3 in DNA: TGTGCCAGTAGTCTCTACCACGGATCCGGGACAGGGGATTGGCAGCCCCAGCATTTT.

The J gene is TRBJ1-1, the V gene TRBV25-1; a possible D gene is TRBD1 (5 bases). CDR1 is MGHDK, CDR2 SYGVNS, per germline. The CDR3 runs 16 residues. V was trimmed by 5 bases and J by 10 bases, leaving 26 bases between them. The CDR3 DNA sequence: TGTGCCAGCAGTTCTCCAAAAACCCTCGGGACTAGGGGAGCTTTCTTT. It yields the protein CASSSPKTLGTRGAFF.

The chain employs TRBV4-2 and TRBJ2-3; no clear D. Between the trimmed V and J ends, which lost 0 bases and 0 bases, there was a span of 7 bases. The CDR3 is 15 amino acids. Germline CDR1 reads LGHNA; CDR2 reads YNFKEQ. The CDR3: CASSQDSLSTDTQYF. The CDR3 region has the DNA TGTGCCAGCAGCCAAGATTCCCTTAGCACAGATACGCAGTATTTT.

J is TRBJ1-5 and V is TRBV19; no clear D. There are 13 residues in the CDR3. CDR1 is LNHDA and CDR2 is SQIVND in the germline V gene (reference sequence). Trimming took off 4 bases at V and 8 bases at J, with 12 bases between the two ends. The CDR3 region is CASSKNPMEPQHF. As DNA, the CDR3 is TGTGCCAGTAGTAAGAACCCTATGGAGCCCCAGCATTTT.

This clone was recorded only once. This chain links TRBV4-2 with TRBJ2-7; 9 bases line up with TRBD1. Germline V gene data show CDR1 as LGHNA and CDR2 as YNFKEQ. CDR3 size: 16 residues. Trimming at V came to 1 base and at J to 7 bases, leaving 11 bases not matched to a gene. CDR3 nucleotide sequence: TGTGCCAGCAGCCAAGTACCGGGACAGGGTACTGGGGAGCAGTACTTC. It is translated as CASSQVPGQGTGEQYF.